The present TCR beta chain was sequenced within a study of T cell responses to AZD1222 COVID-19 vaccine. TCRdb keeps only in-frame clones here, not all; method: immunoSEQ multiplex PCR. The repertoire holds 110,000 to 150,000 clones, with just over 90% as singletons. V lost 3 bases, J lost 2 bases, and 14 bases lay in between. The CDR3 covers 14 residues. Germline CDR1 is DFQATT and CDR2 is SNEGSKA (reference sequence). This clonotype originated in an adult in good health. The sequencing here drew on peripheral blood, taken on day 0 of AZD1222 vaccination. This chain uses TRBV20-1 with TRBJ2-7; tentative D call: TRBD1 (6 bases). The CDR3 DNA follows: TGCAGTGCTAGTGTTTTGGGGGCTCCCTACGAGCAGTACTTC. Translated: CSASVLGAPYEQYF.